This TCR beta chain was retrieved from a study of response to subunit inactivated influenza vaccine. The length of the CDR3 is 15 residues. Germline CDR1 SGHAT, CDR2 FQNNGV. The V segment lost 5 bases and the J segment 4 bases; nucleotides outside the gene matches: 11. TCRdb called the RT-PCR reads again in MiXCR, with one record for every CDR3 protein. The profile shows roughly 650,000 distinct CDR3 sequences, less than 15% of them singletons. The sequencing here drew on PBMCs from blood, taken less than 15 days before vaccination. This receptor was taken from a man between 45 and 60 years old who received an inactivated influenza vaccine. The chain joins TRBV11-2 to TRBJ2-7; 7 bases align to TRBD2. CDR3 protein: CASSLSSGVGYEQYF. CDR3 in DNA: TGTGCCAGCAGCCTCTCTAGCGGAGTGGGGTACGAGCAGTACTTC.